In its sample, the clone carrying this T cell receptor (beta chain) was seen a few times. Its antigen is unknown. This sample is part of a study of identical twins. Whole-study findings and limits: Models predicted too little out-of-frame TCR alpha sharing in monozygotic twins. Partly confounded zero-insertion analyses could result from invariant MAIT and iNKT cells. Within cord blood, abundant beta clonotypes carried fewer insertions, but memory repertoires showed no such trend.

From germline, CDR1 is MNHEY and CDR2 SMNVEV (reference sequence). This CDR3 spans 17 amino acids. Trimming stripped 0 bases from V and 0 bases from J, with 12 bases between. Template switching supplied a universal primer site; unique molecular identifiers were carried on the cDNA. One entry per CDR3 protein, called by TCRdb with MiXCR from the 5' RACE reads. The top ten clones hold under 2% of a sample with hundreds of thousands of distinct CDR3 sequences, 5.5% to 7.5% of them seen once. This sequence joins TRBV27 and TRBJ2-4; no definite D call. Sequenced input: naive T cells sorted from blood. This receptor was identified in a man younger than 30 in good health. This CDR3 reads CASSLSGATLAKNIQYF. In DNA, the CDR3 is TGTGCCAGCAGTTTATCTGGCGCCACACTAGCCAAAAACATTCAGTACTTC.